This is a list of T cell receptor beta chains from one sample in a study of CD8+ T cells in alopecia areata. Clones were read by immunoSEQ multiplex PCR, and TCRdb kept only the in-frame ones, dropping some. The data show 100,000 or so clones, 60% seen once. The specimen was CD8+ T cells sorted from blood, collected at approximately week 60, from a patient treated with tofacitinib. The receptor set was obtained from a human donor with alopecia areata. Both conserved end residues are part of each CDR3. Fields, in order: clone size, V gene, J gene, D gene, CDR3 protein, CDR3 DNA. A D gene is named only where the DNA matches it firmly. Only some rows state a clone size, as once, few, many or a class for expanded clones.

clone_size: few
v_call: TRBV5-6
j_call: TRBJ2-1
d_call: NA
cdr3_aa: CASSPGPNEQFF
cdr3_nt: TGTGCCAGCAGCCCGGGCCCAAATGAGCAGTTCTTC

clone_size: NA
v_call: TRBV9
j_call: TRBJ1-5
d_call: NA
cdr3_aa: CASSVGSGQPQHF
cdr3_nt: TGTGCCAGCAGCGTAGGGTCAGGACAGCCCCAGCATTTT

clone_size: NA
v_call: TRBV19
j_call: TRBJ2-7
d_call: NA
cdr3_aa: CASSPIGGDSYYEQYF
cdr3_nt: TGTGCCAGTAGTCCGATTGGGGGGGACAGTTACTACGAGCAGTACTTC

clone_size: NA
v_call: TRBV30
j_call: TRBJ2-3
d_call: NA
cdr3_aa: CAWSVGTGSTDTQYF
cdr3_nt: TGTGCCTGGAGTGTCGGGACGGGGAGCACAGATACGCAGTATTTT

clone_size: NA
v_call: TRBV15
j_call: TRBJ1-5
d_call: TRBD1
cdr3_aa: CATSLPGGTDYSNQPQHF
cdr3_nt: TGTGCCACCAGCCTCCCCGGAGGGACAGATTATAGCAATCAGCCCCAGCATTTT

clone_size: NA
v_call: TRBV27
j_call: TRBJ1-1
d_call: TRBD1
cdr3_aa: CASSPGQKNTEAFF
cdr3_nt: TGTGCCAGCAGCCCGGGACAGAAGAACACTGAAGCTTTCTTT

clone_size: NA
v_call: TRBV6-5
j_call: TRBJ1-6
d_call: TRBD1
cdr3_aa: CASRPGQGTKPLHF
cdr3_nt: TGTGCCAGCAGGCCGGGACAGGGGACGAAGCCCCTCCACTTT

clone_size: NA
v_call: TRBV29-1
j_call: TRBJ2-7
d_call: TRBD1
cdr3_aa: CSVEDGDRGAYEQYF
cdr3_nt: TGCAGCGTTGAAGATGGGGACAGGGGCGCCTACGAGCAGTACTTC

clone_size: few
v_call: TRBV9
j_call: TRBJ2-5
d_call: NA
cdr3_aa: CASSVGVGQETQYF
cdr3_nt: TGTGCCAGCAGCGTAGGAGTAGGTCAAGAGACCCAGTACTTC

clone_size: NA
v_call: TRBV6-6
j_call: TRBJ2-7
d_call: TRBD1
cdr3_aa: CASSPGTGGDYEQYF
cdr3_nt: TGTGCCAGCAGCCCCGGGACAGGTGGTGACTACGAGCAGTACTTC

clone_size: NA
v_call: TRBV9
j_call: TRBJ2-5
d_call: NA
cdr3_aa: CASSVVGSVQETQYF
cdr3_nt: TGTGCCAGCAGCGTAGTGGGTAGCGTCCAAGAGACCCAGTACTTC

clone_size: NA
v_call: TRBV29-1
j_call: TRBJ2-2
d_call: NA
cdr3_aa: CSVGEDTGELFF
cdr3_nt: TGCAGCGTTGGGGAGGACACCGGGGAGCTGTTTTTT

clone_size: NA
v_call: TRBV29-1
j_call: TRBJ1-2
d_call: NA
cdr3_aa: CSVDLQGIYGYTF
cdr3_nt: TGCAGCGTTGACCTACAGGGAATCTATGGCTACACCTTC

clone_size: NA
v_call: TRBV29-1
j_call: TRBJ2-1
d_call: NA
cdr3_aa: CSVEPGNEQFF
cdr3_nt: TGCAGCGTTGAACCGGGAAATGAGCAGTTCTTC

clone_size: NA
v_call: TRBV18
j_call: TRBJ2-1
d_call: TRBD1
cdr3_aa: CASSLRTGGRDNEQFF
cdr3_nt: TGTGCCAGCTCACTCCGGACAGGGGGCAGGGACAATGAGCAGTTCTTC

clone_size: NA
v_call: TRBV19
j_call: TRBJ2-1
d_call: NA
cdr3_aa: CASSFPTGRSYNEQFF
cdr3_nt: TGTGCCAGTAGTTTCCCGACGGGCCGCTCCTACAATGAGCAGTTCTTC

clone_size: few
v_call: TRBV5-1
j_call: TRBJ2-7
d_call: TRBD1
cdr3_aa: CASSDGQETYEQYF
cdr3_nt: TGCGCCAGCAGCGACGGACAGGAGACCTACGAGCAGTACTTC

clone_size: NA
v_call: TRBV10-2
j_call: TRBJ2-5
d_call: NA
cdr3_aa: CAVHAGRGQQETQYF
cdr3_nt: TGCGCGGTTCACGCGGGGAGGGGGCAGCAAGAGACCCAGTACTTC

clone_size: NA
v_call: TRBV11-2
j_call: TRBJ2-7
d_call: TRBD2
cdr3_aa: CASSPGACSGGTAYEQYF
cdr3_nt: TGTGCCAGCAGCCCAGGGGCGTGTAGCGGGGGGACTGCCTACGAGCAGTACTTC

clone_size: NA
v_call: TRBV2
j_call: TRBJ2-6
d_call: TRBD1
cdr3_aa: CASRTRGPGANVLTF
cdr3_nt: TGTGCCAGCAGGACCAGGGGGCCTGGGGCCAACGTCCTGACTTTC

clone_size: NA
v_call: TRBV4-1
j_call: TRBJ2-7
d_call: TRBD1
cdr3_aa: CASSQMGDRVYEQYF
cdr3_nt: TGCGCCAGCAGCCAAATGGGGGACAGGGTCTACGAGCAGTACTTC

clone_size: once
v_call: TRBV27
j_call: TRBJ2-6
d_call: NA
cdr3_aa: CASSPLSRPGGSSGANVLTF
cdr3_nt: TGTGCCAGCAGTCCCCTCTCGCGTCCGGGCGGAAGCTCTGGGGCCAACGTCCTGACTTTC

clone_size: NA
v_call: TRBV13
j_call: TRBJ2-5
d_call: NA
cdr3_aa: CASSFRAEGETQYF
cdr3_nt: TGTGCCAGCAGCTTCCGGGCCGAGGGGGAGACCCAGTACTTC

clone_size: NA
v_call: TRBV6-5
j_call: TRBJ2-7
d_call: NA
cdr3_aa: CASRDRGYEQYF
cdr3_nt: TGTGCCAGCAGGGACCGTGGCTACGAGCAGTACTTC

clone_size: NA
v_call: TRBV5-1
j_call: TRBJ2-5
d_call: NA
cdr3_aa: CASLYGSSRQETQYF
cdr3_nt: TGCGCCAGCCTGTACGGATCCAGCAGGCAAGAGACCCAGTACTTC